Given below is one T cell receptor (beta chain) in context. Its target is not known. Sequencing was performed with immunoSEQ multiplex PCR; in TCRdb, only in-frame clones are kept and a portion is missing. The data contain under 45,000 clones, over 60% of them singletons. The record originates from a study of early stage breast cancer tumors. As for the study in general: The ER+/PR+/HER2- tumors included roughly 8 ductal and a few lobular carcinomas. Each sample averaged approximately 9.6-fold read coverage. Study findings and constraints: Commonly generated sequences made up most enriched TCRB sequences shared between patients.

Sequencing used blood. The TCR comes from a person aged 45 to 59 with breast cancer.

The CDR3 protein is CASSIGRRQPPGELFF. The CDR3 DNA is TGTGCCAGTAGTATAGGGCGTCGACAACCTCCAGGGGAGCTGTTTTTT. The J gene is TRBJ2-2, the V gene TRBV19; D unresolved. CDR1 is LNHDA and CDR2 is SQIVND in the germline V gene (reference sequence). The CDR3 is made up of 16 amino acids. Trimming removed 1 base at V and 8 bases at J, with 17 bases between.